Presented here are 25 T cell receptor beta chains from one specimen sequenced in a study of cytomegalovirus exposure and HLA in healthy donors. Measured with immunoSEQ multiplex PCR; TCRdb has only the in-frame clones, and not every one. The table lists about 120,000 clones, 75% to 90% of them singletons. Sample: PBMCs. The receptors stem from a woman aged 18 to 35 in good health and CMV-seronegative.

CDR3 coding DNA: TGTGCCAGCAGCAAACGGTGGCAGGGGGCTAAAGACACTGAAGCTTTCTTT. Translation gives CASSKRWQGAKDTEAFF. The chain couples TRBV21-1 to TRBJ1-1; the tabulated D call, TRBD1, remains unverified against the DNA. TRBV21-1 is marked as a pseudogene. This CDR3 is 17 amino acids long.

This clone showed up just once. The V gene is TRBV10-1, the J gene TRBJ2-7, with 8 positions matching TRBD1. The V and J ends lost 8 bases and 1 base, in that order; junction bases with no gene match: 1. This CDR3 comprises 12 residues. Per germline, CDR1 WNHNN and CDR2 SYGVQD (reference sequence). The CDR3 loop reads CASGQGSYEQYF. The CDR3 DNA reads as TGCGCCAGCGGACAGGGTTCCTACGAGCAGTACTTC.

This clone is a singleton in its sample. The chain joins TRBV7-8 to TRBJ2-7; D is possibly TRBD2 (6 bases). CDR1 SGHVS and CDR2 FQNEAQ come from the germline V gene. CDR3 length: 16 residues. Trimming pared 1 base from V and 4 bases from J, leaving 17 bases between. CDR3 amino acids: CASSLVGVAALYEQYF. In DNA form, the CDR3 reads TGTGCCAGCAGCTTAGTCGGAGTAGCGGCATTATACGAGCAGTACTTC.

The rearrangement uses TRBV19 and TRBJ2-7; no firm D call. The V end lost 3 bases, the J end lost 0 bases, and 6 bases lay between the germline ends. This CDR3 has 13 amino acids. Germline V CDR1 and CDR2: LNHDA, SQIVND (reference sequence). CDR3 loop: CASSIDSSYEQYF. As DNA, the CDR3 is TGTGCCAGTAGTATCGATAGCTCCTACGAGCAGTACTTC. The variable domain in full, with the rest retrieved from reference TRBV19 and TRBJ2-7, is DGGITQSPKYLFRKEGQNVTLSCEQNLNHDAMYWYRQDPGQGLRLIYYSQIVNDFQKGDIAEGYSVSREKKESFPLTVTSAQKNPTAFYLCASSIDSSYEQYFGPGTRLTVT.

This chain joins TRBV6-4 and TRBJ1-2; 7 bases line up with TRBD1. Germline trimming cut 3 bases from V and 4 bases from J; bases unmatched to any gene: 2. CDR3 length: 13 amino acids. The V gene's germline CDR1 is MRHNA and CDR2 SNTAGT. The CDR3 DNA reads as TGTGCCAGCAGTGAGACAGGGAGCTATGGCTACACCTTC. This encodes CASSETGSYGYTF.

On this clone itself: At one of its ends the junction is not consistent with the germline gene, which may arise from a read error. This chain links TRBV10-1 with TRBJ2-4; D possibly corresponds to TRBD2 (5 bases). Germline V CDR1 and CDR2: WNHNN, SYGVQD (reference sequence). The CDR3 consists of 13 residues. In nucleotides, the CDR3 is TGCACCAGCATGGAGGTTCCCAAAAACATTCAGTACTTC. Amino acids: CTSMEVPKNIQYF.

This chain joins TRBV25-1 and TRBJ2-1; 9 bases are shared with TRBD2. This CDR3 has 13 residues. The germline V gene has CDR1 MGHDK and CDR2 SYGVNS. V dropped 1 base and J dropped 13; count of bases not matched to a gene: 5. The CDR3 here is CASSESPGLAQFF. The CDR3 bases are TGTGCCAGCAGTGAATCTCCGGGACTAGCCCAGTTCTTC.

The chain combines TRBV6-5 with TRBJ1-2; the D is unclear. V lost 0 bases to trimming and J lost 4 bases, with 12 bases between them. Germline assignment: CDR1 MNHEY and CDR2 SVGAGI. The CDR3 length is 15 residues. The CDR3, as DNA: TGTGCCAGCAGTTACTCGAGGGCTGGAAGCTATGGCTACACCTTC. Translation gives CASSYSRAGSYGYTF.

This clone showed up just once. The chain links TRBV6-8 to TRBJ2-3, with a weak D call TRBD2 (6 bases). Trimming shortened V by 4 bases and J by 3 bases, and 11 bases separated the two germline ends. The CDR3 is made up of 14 amino acids. CDR1 MNHGY and CDR2 SAAAGT come from the germline V gene. CDR3 amino acids: CASSSPGTTDTQYF. Written as DNA, the CDR3 is TGTGCCAGCAGTTCCCCGGGGACTACAGATACGCAGTATTTT.

The rearrangement uses TRBV7-9 and TRBJ2-1; 7 positions match TRBD1. The CDR3 runs to 15 residues. Germline CDR1 and CDR2: SEHNR and FQNEAQ (reference sequence). Trimming cost V 4 bases and J 5 bases; bases outside gene matches: 8. The chain's CDR3 is CASSSVGQNHNEQFF. CDR3 DNA: TGTGCCAGCAGCTCCGTGGGACAGAACCACAATGAGCAGTTCTTC.

J is TRBJ2-7 and V is TRBV9; 8 bases match TRBD2. The CDR3 spans 13 residues. Germline CDR1 is SGDLS and CDR2 is YYNGEE. V gave up 0 bases and J gave up 7 bases; unmatched junction bases: 3. The CDR3 DNA is TGTGCCAGCAGCGTAGAACTAGCGGAGGAGCAGTACTTC. Translated, it gives CASSVELAEEQYF.

The genes are TRBV6-4 and TRBJ2-2, with 8 nucleotides matching TRBD2. The CDR3 is 14 amino acids. Germline-derived CDR1 and CDR2 are MRHNA and SNTAGT. V dropped 4 bases and J dropped 4; count of bases not matched to a gene: 2. The chain's CDR3 is CASSVGGATGELFF. As DNA, the CDR3 is TGTGCCAGCAGTGTCGGGGGGGCCACCGGGGAGCTGTTTTTT.

This rearrangement joins TRBV21-1 to TRBJ2-5; TRBD1, the table's D call, was not compared with the DNA. TRBV21-1 is marked as a pseudogene. The CDR3 has 14 amino acids. The CDR3 is CASSKTGGKETQYF. For the CDR3, the DNA is TGTGCCAGCAGCAAAACAGGGGGCAAAGAGACCCAGTACTTC.

This chain uses TRBV19 with TRBJ1-2; 7 nucleotides agree with TRBD1. The CDR3 is 15 residues long. CDR1 is LNHDA and CDR2 is SQIVND in the germline V gene (reference sequence). After removal of 6 bases from V and 10 bases from J, the junction contained 17 bases not matched to a gene. In DNA, the CDR3 is TGTGCCAGTAGGAATCCGGGACAGCCTAGTATATTCTACACCTTC. Translating it yields CASRNPGQPSIFYTF.

This clone was seen a few times. The V and J genes are TRBV12-2 and TRBJ2-5; the table's D call of TRBD1 was not tested on the DNA. TRBV12-2 is a pseudogene. There are 14 residues in the CDR3. CDR3 DNA sequence: TGTGCAAGTCGCTTGGACAGCTTCCAAGAGACCCAGTACTTC. This translates into CASRLDSFQETQYF.

V and J are TRBV16 and TRBJ2-7, with 9 bases aligning to TRBD2. This CDR3 has 15 amino acids. The junction had 5 bases not matched to a gene; V was cut back by 1 base and J by 4 bases. CDR1 is KGHSY, CDR2 FQNENV, per germline. The CDR3 is CASSQLASGAYEQYF. CDR3 nucleotide sequence: TGTGCCAGCAGCCAATTGGCTAGCGGGGCGTACGAGCAGTACTTC.

The V and J genes are TRBV7-8 and TRBJ2-2; 7 positions agree with TRBD1. V lost 7 bases to trimming and J lost 7 bases; unmatched junction nucleotides: 6. The CDR3 contains 13 residues. CDR1 is SGHVS and CDR2 is FQNEAQ in the germline V gene. DNA for the CDR3: TGTGCCAGCACGGGACAGAACTTCGGGGAGCTGTTTTTT. Protein product: CASTGQNFGELFF.

The rearrangement joins TRBV6-5 to TRBJ2-5; tentative D call: TRBD2 (5 bases). Germline V CDR1 and CDR2: MNHEY, SVGAGI. The V and J ends lost 5 bases and 5 bases respectively, with 12 bases between them. There are 13 residues in the CDR3. CDR3 residues: CASSLGGLETQYF. For the CDR3, the DNA is TGTGCCAGCAGTCTCGGCGGGCTGGAGACCCAGTACTTC.

This chain joins TRBV5-1 and TRBJ2-3, with no clear D. The CDR3 contains 14 residues. Germline lookup yields CDR1 SGHRS and CDR2 YFSETQ. The V end lost 2 bases, the J end lost 1 base, and 8 bases lay between the germline ends. This CDR3 reads CASSFDGGTDTQYF. DNA of the CDR3: TGCGCCAGCAGCTTTGATGGAGGCACAGATACGCAGTATTTT.

The chain recombines TRBV7-9 with TRBJ1-2, with 9 bases identical to TRBD1. In germline, CDR1 is SEHNR, CDR2 FQNEAQ (reference sequence). This CDR3 region has 15 residues. V gave up 5 bases and J gave up 4 bases; unmatched junction bases: 8. This CDR3 is CASSPWDRVGYGYTF. The CDR3 DNA reads TGTGCCAGCAGCCCTTGGGACAGGGTGGGCTATGGCTACACCTTC.

This rearrangement joins TRBV18 to TRBJ1-2; no reliable D call. V lost 3 bases to trimming and J lost 0 bases, with 14 bases between them. The CDR3 loop spans 16 amino acids. CDR1 KGHSH and CDR2 LQKENI come from the germline V gene. CDR3: CASSPPTFSSNYGYTF. The CDR3 region has the DNA TGTGCCAGCTCACCCCCCACGTTCAGTTCTAACTATGGCTACACCTTC.

The rearrangement uses TRBV28 and TRBJ1-4; D unclear. The CDR3 consists of 14 residues. With 7 bases removed from V and 5 bases from J, the gap between germline ends came to 14 bases. Germline CDR1 and CDR2: MDHEN and SYDVKM. The CDR3 here is CASTTARENEKLFF. The CDR3 region has the DNA TGTGCCAGCACGACTGCCCGAGAAAATGAAAAACTGTTTTTT.

J is TRBJ2-3 and V is TRBV6-5, with 11 bases matching TRBD2. Trimming removed 1 base from V and 6 bases from J; junction bases left unmatched: 6. The CDR3 has 16 amino acids. Germline V gene lookup returns CDR1 MNHEY and CDR2 SVGAGI. Here the CDR3 reads CASSYFSGGAWDTQYF. For the CDR3, the DNA is TGTGCCAGCAGTTACTTTAGCGGGGGGGCTTGGGATACGCAGTATTTT.

The chain is built from TRBV20-1 and TRBJ2-7; D is unclear. The CDR3 covers 11 residues. The V end lost 6 bases, the J end lost 2 bases, and 8 bases lay between the germline ends. Germline-derived CDR1 and CDR2 are DFQATT and SNEGSKA (reference sequence). CDR3 DNA: TGCAGTGCGGCAGGCACCTACGAGCAGTACTTC. Its protein product is CSAAGTYEQYF.

The rearrangement joins TRBV27 to TRBJ2-7; 9 bases map to TRBD1. CDR1 is MNHEY and CDR2 is SMNVEV in the germline V gene (reference sequence). The CDR3 runs to 15 residues. The V gene end was trimmed by 1 base and the J gene end by 8 bases; junction bases not matched to a gene: 9. CDR3 nucleotides: TGTGCCAGCAGTTTATTGACAGGGGGGTACTTTCAGCAGTACTTC. Its translation is CASSLLTGGYFQQYF.